This TCR beta chain was found in a study of cytomegalovirus exposure and HLA in healthy donors. Germline CDR1 reads MNHEY; CDR2 reads SMNVEV (reference sequence). The V end lost 5 bases, the J end lost 4 bases, and 17 bases lay between the germline ends. The CDR3 is made up of 15 amino acids. The PCR contained 60 Vbeta and 13 Jbeta primers. The repertoire was sequenced with immunoSEQ multiplex PCR; TCRdb's copy has only in-frame clones and lacks some. The table records fewer than 130,000 clones, 79% of them present only once. This clone was seen a few times. The V and J genes are TRBV27 and TRBJ2-5; weak D call: TRBD2 (5 bases). Sequenced material: PBMCs. The receptor was derived from a man aged 25 to 40 in good health and CMV-seropositive. The CDR3 sequence: CASSTGYSHGETQYF. DNA of the CDR3: TGTGCCAGCAGTACGGGGTATAGTCACGGAGAGACCCAGTACTTC.